These T cell receptor beta chains were read from a single sample in a study of blood T cell repertoires in COVID-19. The method was immunoSEQ multiplex PCR; TCRdb's version includes in-frame clones alone and lacks a portion of them. The sample lists 150,000 or so clones, 80% to 90% occurring once. The sequenced material came from peripheral blood. The origin of the receptors is a man at least 80 years old with acute or convalescent COVID-19. Both conserved end residues are part of each CDR3. Fields, in order: V gene, J gene, clone size, D gene, CDR3 protein, CDR3 DNA. The D gene is left open where the match is weak. Only some rows state a clone size, as once, few, many or a class for expanded clones.

v_gene: TRBV19
j_gene: TRBJ2-3
abundance: NA
d_gene: NA
CDR3aa: CASSIGRADTDTQYF
CDR3nt: TGTGCCAGTAGTATTGGTAGAGCGGACACAGATACGCAGTATTTT

v_gene: TRBV30
j_gene: TRBJ1-5
abundance: NA
d_gene: NA
CDR3aa: CACRPGGAKQNQPQHF
CDR3nt: TGTGCCTGCCGCCCCGGGGGGGCGAAGCAAAATCAGCCCCAGCATTTT

v_gene: TRBV10-2
j_gene: TRBJ1-2
abundance: few
d_gene: NA
CDR3aa: CASSEGTSGYGYTF
CDR3nt: TGCGCCAGCAGTGAGGGGACATCTGGCTACGGCTACACCTTC

v_gene: TRBV12-3/TRBV12-4
j_gene: TRBJ2-7
abundance: NA
d_gene: NA
CDR3aa: CASSRTEGYEQYF
CDR3nt: TGTGCCAGCAGCCGGACAGAAGGCTACGAGCAGTACTTC

v_gene: TRBV11-2
j_gene: TRBJ1-3
abundance: NA
d_gene: NA
CDR3aa: CASSFAGASDTIYF
CDR3nt: TGTGCCAGCAGCTTTGCGGGGGCCTCGGACACCATATATTTT

v_gene: TRBV4-1
j_gene: TRBJ1-1
abundance: NA
d_gene: NA
CDR3aa: CASSPSRASGEAFF
CDR3nt: TGCGCCAGCAGCCCCTCCCGTGCGTCGGGGGAAGCTTTCTTT

v_gene: TRBV10-1
j_gene: TRBJ2-5
abundance: NA
d_gene: NA
CDR3aa: CASSESGAGETQYF
CDR3nt: TGCGCCAGCAGTGAGTCGGGGGCGGGAGAGACCCAGTACTTC

v_gene: TRBV4-2
j_gene: TRBJ2-7
abundance: NA
d_gene: TRBD1
CDR3aa: CASSQVFRQGGSYEQYF
CDR3nt: TGTGCCAGCAGCCAAGTGTTCCGACAGGGTGGCTCCTACGAGCAGTACTTC

v_gene: TRBV5-1
j_gene: TRBJ1-2
abundance: NA
d_gene: NA
CDR3aa: CASSWGDVSHGYTF
CDR3nt: TGCGCCAGCAGCTGGGGGGACGTGTCACATGGCTACACCTTC

v_gene: TRBV5-4
j_gene: TRBJ2-5
abundance: NA
d_gene: NA
CDR3aa: CASSLESSAEETQYF
CDR3nt: TGTGCCAGCAGCTTGGAGTCTAGCGCCGAAGAGACCCAGTACTTC

v_gene: TRBV27
j_gene: TRBJ2-1
abundance: NA
d_gene: TRBD1
CDR3aa: CASSPRGTGAYNEQFF
CDR3nt: TGTGCCAGCAGTCCAAGGGGGACAGGGGCCTACAATGAGCAGTTCTTC

v_gene: TRBV4-1
j_gene: TRBJ1-2
abundance: NA
d_gene: NA
CDR3aa: CASSQGFRDKMGYTF
CDR3nt: TGCGCCAGCAGCCAAGGGTTCCGGGACAAGATGGGCTACACCTTC

v_gene: TRBV19
j_gene: TRBJ2-7
abundance: NA
d_gene: NA
CDR3aa: CASSIGVTGSYEQYF
CDR3nt: TGTGCCAGTAGTATAGGTGTGACAGGTAGCTACGAGCAGTACTTC

v_gene: TRBV5-1
j_gene: TRBJ1-1
abundance: NA
d_gene: NA
CDR3aa: CASSRYSYTEAFF
CDR3nt: TGCGCCAGCAGCCGCTACAGTTACACTGAAGCTTTCTTT

v_gene: TRBV19
j_gene: TRBJ2-1
abundance: NA
d_gene: TRBD2
CDR3aa: CASSIAGGPVNEQFF
CDR3nt: TGTGCCAGTAGTATAGCGGGGGGGCCCGTCAATGAGCAGTTCTTC

v_gene: TRBV2
j_gene: TRBJ2-5
abundance: once
d_gene: TRBD2
CDR3aa: CASRRLAGGGEETQYF
CDR3nt: TGTGCCAGCAGGAGACTAGCGGGAGGGGGTGAGGAGACCCAGTACTTC

v_gene: TRBV18
j_gene: TRBJ2-3
abundance: NA
d_gene: NA
CDR3aa: CASSSITDTDTQYF
CDR3nt: TGTGCCAGCTCTAGCATTACGGACACAGATACGCAGTATTTT

v_gene: TRBV19
j_gene: TRBJ1-5
abundance: NA
d_gene: NA
CDR3aa: CASSPGVGGNQPQHF
CDR3nt: TGTGCCAGTAGTCCAGGGGTAGGTGGCAATCAGCCCCAGCATTTT

v_gene: TRBV18
j_gene: TRBJ1-1
abundance: NA
d_gene: NA
CDR3aa: CASSSGSGHDTEAFF
CDR3nt: TGTGCCAGCTCATCAGGGTCAGGACATGACACTGAAGCTTTCTTT

v_gene: TRBV5-1
j_gene: TRBJ1-4
abundance: NA
d_gene: TRBD1
CDR3aa: CASRSGTGHEKLFF
CDR3nt: TGCGCCAGCAGGTCCGGGACAGGGCATGAAAAACTGTTTTTT

v_gene: TRBV28
j_gene: TRBJ2-7
abundance: NA
d_gene: TRBD1
CDR3aa: CASSLRDRYYEQYF
CDR3nt: TGTGCCAGCAGTTTGAGGGACAGATACTACGAGCAGTACTTC

v_gene: TRBV2
j_gene: TRBJ2-5
abundance: NA
d_gene: TRBD1
CDR3aa: CASRRTGGERETQYF
CDR3nt: TGTGCCAGCAGGAGGACAGGGGGCGAGAGGGAGACCCAGTACTTC

v_gene: TRBV27
j_gene: TRBJ2-7
abundance: NA
d_gene: TRBD2
CDR3aa: CASSFSGRFHEQYF
CDR3nt: TGTGCCAGCAGTTTTAGCGGGAGATTCCACGAGCAGTACTTC

v_gene: TRBV7-9
j_gene: TRBJ1-4
abundance: NA
d_gene: NA
CDR3aa: CASSLAGAGEKLFF
CDR3nt: TGTGCCAGCAGCTTAGCGGGCGCGGGTGAAAAACTGTTTTTT

v_gene: TRBV14
j_gene: TRBJ2-2
abundance: NA
d_gene: NA
CDR3aa: CASSQYAGTTNTGELFF
CDR3nt: TGTGCCAGCAGCCAGTACGCCGGGACAACGAACACCGGGGAGCTGTTTTTT

v_gene: TRBV27
j_gene: TRBJ1-5
abundance: NA
d_gene: TRBD1
CDR3aa: CASSRTGGHSNQPQHF
CDR3nt: TGTGCCAGCAGTCGAACAGGGGGTCACAGCAATCAGCCCCAGCATTTT

v_gene: TRBV20-1
j_gene: TRBJ1-2
abundance: NA
d_gene: NA
CDR3aa: CSASDINYGYTF
CDR3nt: TGCAGTGCTAGTGATATTAACTATGGCTACACCTTC

v_gene: TRBV5-1
j_gene: TRBJ1-5
abundance: NA
d_gene: NA
CDR3aa: CASSLGTGDLPQHF
CDR3nt: TGCGCCAGCAGCCTCGGGACGGGAGACCTCCCCCAGCATTTT

v_gene: TRBV5-1
j_gene: TRBJ1-5
abundance: NA
d_gene: NA
CDR3aa: CASSLDSSNQPQHF
CDR3nt: TGCGCCAGCAGCTTGGACAGTAGCAATCAGCCCCAGCATTTT

v_gene: TRBV4-2
j_gene: TRBJ1-2
abundance: few
d_gene: TRBD1
CDR3aa: CASSQGQGALSYGYTF
CDR3nt: TGTGCCAGCAGCCAAGGACAGGGGGCTTTAAGCTATGGCTACACCTTC

v_gene: TRBV5-8
j_gene: TRBJ1-1
abundance: NA
d_gene: TRBD1
CDR3aa: CASSFPRVRGLTEAFF
CDR3nt: TGTGCCAGCAGCTTTCCCCGGGTCAGGGGGCTTACTGAAGCTTTCTTT

v_gene: TRBV5-1
j_gene: TRBJ1-1
abundance: NA
d_gene: TRBD1
CDR3aa: CASSLTGAYTEAFF
CDR3nt: TGCGCCAGCAGCTTGACAGGGGCCTACACTGAAGCTTTCTTT

v_gene: TRBV18
j_gene: TRBJ1-3
abundance: NA
d_gene: NA
CDR3aa: CASSPNDRSISGNTIYF
CDR3nt: TGTGCCAGCTCACCGAACGACAGGAGTATCTCTGGAAACACCATATATTTT

v_gene: TRBV2
j_gene: TRBJ1-5
abundance: once
d_gene: NA
CDR3aa: CASSDIPTGGGNQPQHF
CDR3nt: TGTGCCAGCAGCGATATCCCGACCGGCGGGGGCAATCAGCCCCAGCATTTT

v_gene: TRBV7-9
j_gene: TRBJ2-4
abundance: NA
d_gene: NA
CDR3aa: CASSLLQGGIQYF
CDR3nt: TGTGCCAGCAGCTTACTCCAGGGTGGCATTCAGTACTTC

v_gene: TRBV16
j_gene: TRBJ2-7
abundance: NA
d_gene: TRBD2
CDR3aa: CASSRPGRGYEQYF
CDR3nt: TGTGCCAGCAGCCGCCCGGGGAGGGGCTACGAGCAGTACTTC

v_gene: TRBV5-4
j_gene: TRBJ2-1
abundance: NA
d_gene: NA
CDR3aa: CASSLSGGSYNEQFF
CDR3nt: TGTGCCAGCAGCTTGTCAGGAGGCTCCTACAATGAGCAGTTCTTC

v_gene: TRBV9
j_gene: TRBJ2-2
abundance: NA
d_gene: NA
CDR3aa: CASSRPGDNTGELFF
CDR3nt: TGTGCCAGCAGCCGACCGGGAGATAACACCGGGGAGCTGTTTTTT

v_gene: TRBV5-5
j_gene: TRBJ1-2
abundance: NA
d_gene: TRBD1
CDR3aa: CASSRGGQGKEGYTF
CDR3nt: TGTGCCAGCAGCAGGGGGGGACAGGGTAAAGAGGGCTACACCTTC

v_gene: TRBV7-8
j_gene: TRBJ1-5
abundance: NA
d_gene: TRBD1
CDR3aa: CASGQGTSNQPQHF
CDR3nt: TGTGCCAGCGGACAGGGTACGAGCAATCAGCCCCAGCATTTT

v_gene: TRBV10-3
j_gene: TRBJ1-6
abundance: NA
d_gene: NA
CDR3aa: CAISDRDPTSPLHF
CDR3nt: TGTGCCATCAGTGATCGAGATCCCACGTCACCCCTCCACTTT

v_gene: TRBV4-2
j_gene: TRBJ1-2
abundance: NA
d_gene: TRBD1
CDR3aa: CASSQGDRAYGYTF
CDR3nt: TGTGCCAGCAGCCAAGGGGACAGGGCGTATGGCTACACCTTC

v_gene: TRBV4-1
j_gene: TRBJ2-7
abundance: NA
d_gene: NA
CDR3aa: CASSQDEWRSYEQYF
CDR3nt: TGCGCCAGCAGCCAAGATGAGTGGCGGTCCTACGAGCAGTACTTC

v_gene: TRBV19
j_gene: TRBJ2-3
abundance: NA
d_gene: TRBD2
CDR3aa: CASSIDGSGGLDTQYF
CDR3nt: TGTGCCAGTAGTATAGATGGTAGCGGGGGGTTAGATACGCAGTATTTT

v_gene: TRBV6-5
j_gene: TRBJ1-6
abundance: NA
d_gene: TRBD1
CDR3aa: CASTGTGPSPLHF
CDR3nt: TGTGCCAGCACCGGGACAGGGCCTTCACCCCTCCACTTT

v_gene: TRBV6-5
j_gene: TRBJ1-5
abundance: NA
d_gene: TRBD1
CDR3aa: CASSSGQGSYQPQHF
CDR3nt: TGTGCCAGCAGTTCAGGACAGGGAAGCTATCAGCCCCAGCATTTT

v_gene: TRBV7-3
j_gene: TRBJ2-3
abundance: NA
d_gene: NA
CDR3aa: CASSHDSSTDTQYF
CDR3nt: TGTGCCAGCAGCCATGACAGTAGCACAGATACGCAGTATTTT

v_gene: TRBV11-3
j_gene: TRBJ1-1
abundance: NA
d_gene: NA
CDR3aa: CASSINRVSTEAFF
CDR3nt: TGTGCCAGCAGCATAAACAGGGTGAGCACTGAAGCTTTCTTT

v_gene: TRBV2
j_gene: TRBJ2-7
abundance: NA
d_gene: TRBD1
CDR3aa: CASNNLGTGTYEQYF
CDR3nt: TGTGCCAGCAATAATCTAGGGACAGGGACCTACGAGCAGTACTTC

v_gene: TRBV27
j_gene: TRBJ1-2
abundance: NA
d_gene: TRBD1
CDR3aa: CASSPHRQGVGYTF
CDR3nt: TGTGCCAGCAGTCCTCATAGACAGGGCGTCGGCTACACCTTC

v_gene: TRBV6-1
j_gene: TRBJ2-7
abundance: NA
d_gene: NA
CDR3aa: CASSEFTGQPSYEQYF
CDR3nt: TGTGCCAGCAGTGAATTTACGGGACAACCCTCCTACGAGCAGTACTTC

v_gene: TRBV10-3
j_gene: TRBJ2-3
abundance: NA
d_gene: TRBD2
CDR3aa: CAINTSGGLTSTDTQYF
CDR3nt: TGTGCCATCAATACTAGCGGGGGACTCACTAGCACAGATACGCAGTATTTT

v_gene: TRBV6-5
j_gene: TRBJ1-5
abundance: NA
d_gene: NA
CDR3aa: CASRTRSPQHF
CDR3nt: TGTGCCAGCAGGACAAGGTCGCCCCAGCATTTT

v_gene: TRBV27
j_gene: TRBJ1-2
abundance: NA
d_gene: NA
CDR3aa: CASSSGGGNGYTF
CDR3nt: TGTGCCAGCAGTTCGGGGGGTGGGAATGGCTACACCTTC

v_gene: TRBV2
j_gene: TRBJ1-1
abundance: NA
d_gene: NA
CDR3aa: CASALTGAGGTEAFF
CDR3nt: TGTGCCAGCGCCCTGACAGGTGCCGGCGGCACTGAAGCTTTCTTT

v_gene: TRBV28
j_gene: TRBJ2-1
abundance: NA
d_gene: NA
CDR3aa: CATDGGTLDYNEQFF
CDR3nt: TGTGCCACCGACGGCGGCACCTTAGACTACAATGAGCAGTTCTTC

v_gene: TRBV28
j_gene: TRBJ2-7
abundance: once
d_gene: TRBD1
CDR3aa: CASSLGPRQGIFYEQYF
CDR3nt: TGTGCCAGCAGTTTAGGGCCCAGACAGGGGATCTTTTACGAGCAGTACTTC

v_gene: TRBV3-1/TRBV3-2
j_gene: TRBJ1-6
abundance: NA
d_gene: NA
CDR3aa: CASSRQLNSPLHF
CDR3nt: TGTGCCAGCAGCCGACAGCTGAATTCACCCCTCCACTTT

v_gene: TRBV7-9
j_gene: TRBJ2-3
abundance: NA
d_gene: TRBD2
CDR3aa: CASSSGLAGVDTQYF
CDR3nt: TGTGCCAGCAGCTCGGGACTAGCTGGGGTAGATACGCAGTATTTT

v_gene: TRBV6-1
j_gene: TRBJ2-5
abundance: few
d_gene: NA
CDR3aa: CASSEGLLQVETQYF
CDR3nt: TGTGCCAGCAGTGAAGGTCTACTTCAGGTCGAGACCCAGTACTTC